This entry lists 31 T cell receptor beta chains sequenced from one sample in a study of shared clonotypes between healthy human individuals (dated by TCRdb to about 2020). Receptor libraries were prepared by the immunoSEQ multiplex PCR assay. This immuneACCESS table, as held by TCRdb, lists in-frame sequences with V and J called but not all clones. Of the missing ones, under half trace to an unresolved V gene in checked studies; the others have no known cause. For this sample the table gives 1.4 million or so clones, of which 98% were detected only once. The ten top clones hold approximately 0.4% of the sample. The specimen sequenced was naive CD4+ T cells sorted from blood. Sample cell subset or site, as interpreted from the label and publication: CD45RA+ positively selected. All receptors come from a man in his thirties or forties in good health.

The chain has TRBV14 and TRBJ2-1, with D possibly being TRBD1 or TRBD2 (5 bases each). Germline-derived CDR1 and CDR2 are SGHDN and FVKESK. CDR3 length: 16 residues. V dropped 4 bases and J dropped 0 bases, with 13 bases sitting between them. The CDR3 protein is CASSPRWGRSYNEQFF. In DNA form, the CDR3 reads TGTGCCAGCAGCCCCCGGTGGGGACGCTCCTACAATGAGCAGTTCTTC.

This chain links TRBV5-1 with TRBJ2-3; D is perhaps TRBD1 (5 bases). Germline CDR1 is SGHRS and CDR2 is YFSETQ. V shed 5 bases and J shed 3 bases, with 13 bases lying between them. The CDR3 loop spans 14 amino acids. CDR3 DNA: TGCGCCAGCAGGCGTCCAGGGCGTACAGATACGCAGTATTTT. Protein product: CASRRPGRTDTQYF.

The rearrangement joins TRBV9 to TRBJ1-1; D not resolved. Deletions cut 3 bases from V and 3 bases from J, with 12 bases between. CDR1 is SGDLS and CDR2 is YYNGEE in the germline V gene. The CDR3 has 14 residues. CDR3 in amino acids: CASSAGKGHTEAFF. The CDR3 region has the DNA TGTGCCAGCAGCGCCGGAAAAGGGCACACTGAAGCTTTCTTT.

The chain is built from TRBV5-4 and TRBJ2-7, with 10 bases that match TRBD2. This CDR3 contains 15 residues. Looked up from germline, CDR1 is SGHNT and CDR2 is YYREEE (reference sequence). The V and J ends lost 5 bases and 2 bases, in that order; junction bases with no gene match: 7. The CDR3 nucleotides read TGTGCCAGCAGAATAGCGGGAGGTAGAGCCTACGAGCAGTACTTC. Its protein product is CASRIAGGRAYEQYF. The full variable domain, completed using reference TRBV5-4 and TRBJ2-7, is ETGVTQSPTHLIKTRGQQVTLRCSSQSGHNTVSWYQQALGQGPQFIFQYYREEENGRGNFPPRFSGLQFPNYSSELNVNALELDDSALYLCASRIAGGRAYEQYFGPGTRLTVT.

The chain combines TRBV5-4 with TRBJ1-5; tentatively, D is TRBD1 (6 bases). The germline CDR1 and CDR2 sequences are SGHNT and YYREEE (reference sequence). Trimming left V 0 bases short and J 3 bases short, with 19 bases between. This CDR3 is built from 18 residues. CDR3 sequence: CASSLGAPGHLNNQPQHF. The CDR3 DNA reads TGTGCCAGCAGCTTGGGGGCCCCGGGACATCTGAACAATCAGCCCCAGCATTTT.

In nucleotides, the CDR3 is TGTGCCAGCAGATTTTTAGCGGGAAGATCCTACGAGCAGTACTTC. Translation: CASRFLAGRSYEQYF. The chain carries TRBV27 and TRBJ2-7; TRBD2 aligns across 8 bases. The CDR3 is 15 amino acids. Germline CDR1 MNHEY, CDR2 SMNVEV (reference sequence). V shed 6 bases, J shed 1 base, and the junction held 8 bases outside the gene matches.

V gene TRBV2 combines with J gene TRBJ2-1, with D unclear. The CDR3 length is 13 residues. Trimming pared 5 bases from V and 8 bases from J, leaving 13 bases between. Germline lookup yields CDR1 SNHLY and CDR2 FYNNEI. This chain's CDR3 is CASSPPTGHEQFF. CDR3 coding DNA: TGTGCCAGCAGTCCCCCGACTGGCCATGAGCAGTTCTTC.

The chain combines TRBV29-1 with TRBJ2-2; 7 nucleotides agree with TRBD2. V was clipped by 2 bases and J by 8 bases; unmatched bases: 8. There are 14 residues in the CDR3. Germline values: CDR1 SQVTM, CDR2 ANQGSEA. CDR3 DNA sequence: TGCAGCGTTGAAAATGCAGCGGGATATGGGGAGCTGTTTTTT. Residues: CSVENAAGYGELFF.

The gene calls are TRBV5-1 and TRBJ2-1, with a weak D call TRBD2 (6 bases). There are 16 residues in the CDR3. V was cut by 0 bases and J by 3 bases, with 13 bases left in between. Looked up from germline, CDR1 is SGHRS and CDR2 is YFSETQ. CDR3 sequence reads: CASSLEPGVDYNEQFF. The CDR3 bases are TGCGCCAGCAGCTTGGAGCCGGGAGTTGACTACAATGAGCAGTTCTTC.

The chain has TRBV5-1 and TRBJ1-4; D gene uncertain. The V end lost 0 bases, the J end lost 7 bases, and 13 bases lay between the germline ends. This CDR3 region has 15 residues. CDR1 is SGHRS and CDR2 is YFSETQ in the germline V gene. The CDR3 loop reads CASSLGGTPIEKLFF. In nucleotides, the CDR3 is TGCGCCAGCAGCTTGGGAGGTACTCCGATTGAAAAACTGTTTTTT.

This chain joins TRBV2 and TRBJ2-1; 10 bases are shared with TRBD2. Per germline, CDR1 SNHLY and CDR2 FYNNEI. This CDR3 spans 16 amino acids. V gave up 3 bases and J gave up 4 bases; unmatched junction bases: 6. CDR3 residues: CASSDLGTSAYNEQFF. The CDR3 DNA sequence: TGTGCCAGCAGTGATCTCGGGACTAGCGCATACAATGAGCAGTTCTTC. Drawing the rest from reference TRBV2 and TRBJ2-1, the complete variable domain is EPEVTQTPSHQVTQMGQEVILRCVPISNHLYFYWYRQILGQKVEFLVSFYNNEISEKSEIFDDQFSVERPDGSNFTLKIRSTKLEDSAMYFCASSDLGTSAYNEQFFGPGTRLTVL.

The rearrangement uses TRBV7-2 and TRBJ2-5; D gene ambiguous. Trimming took off 0 bases at V and 4 bases at J, with 9 bases between the two ends. Germline CDR1 SGHTA, CDR2 FQGNSA. The CDR3 consists of 14 residues. DNA of the CDR3: TGTGCCAGCAGCTTAGCAGCGCGTTTAGAGACCCAGTACTTC. The encoded protein is CASSLAARLETQYF.

The rearrangement links TRBV9 to TRBJ2-7, with 10 bases identical to TRBD2. This CDR3 spans 14 amino acids. The germline CDR1 and CDR2 sequences are SGDLS and YYNGEE. The V segment lost 3 bases and the J segment 6 bases; nucleotides outside the gene matches: 6. The CDR3 nucleotides are TGTGCCAGCAGCGAGGCTAGCGGGAGTCTCGAGCAGTACTTC. Amino acid sequence: CASSEASGSLEQYF. Looking up the rest from reference TRBV9 and TRBJ2-7 gives the full variable domain: DSGVTQTPKHLITATGQRVTLRCSPRSGDLSVYWYQQSLDQGLQFLIQYYNGEERAKGNILERFSAQQFPDLHSELNLSSLELGDSALYFCASSEASGSLEQYFGPGTRLTVT.

This chain connects TRBV10-3 to TRBJ2-3; a weak D match, TRBD2 (6 bases). Germline V gene data show CDR1 as ENHRY and CDR2 as SYGVKD. The V end was cut by 2 bases, the J end by 6 bases, with 9 bases between. The CDR3 is 13 residues long. The CDR3 here is CAISEPGVDTQYF. The CDR3 nucleotides read TGTGCCATCAGTGAGCCGGGGGTGGATACGCAGTATTTT.

This chain links TRBV30 with TRBJ1-2, with TRBD1 matching over 7 bases. Germline CDR1 and CDR2: GTSNPN and SVGIG (reference sequence). After removal of 0 bases from V and 7 bases from J, the junction contained 8 bases not matched to a gene. The CDR3 totals 14 residues. The CDR3 DNA reads TGTGCCTGGAGTGTACTAAGGGGGCGGAGTGGCTACACCTTC. It yields the protein CAWSVLRGRSGYTF.

V gene TRBV10-3 combines with J gene TRBJ2-7, with a weak D call TRBD1 (5 bases). Trimming removed 3 bases at V and 4 bases at J, with 13 bases between. The CDR3 has 14 amino acids. Germline values: CDR1 ENHRY, CDR2 SYGVKD. CDR3 amino acids: CAISEPSRGYEQYF. The CDR3 DNA reads TGTGCCATCAGTGAACCGAGTAGGGGTTACGAGCAGTACTTC.

In this sample, this clone turned up once. This chain links TRBV19 with TRBJ2-7; TRBD2 matches at 7 bases. There are 14 residues in the CDR3. Per germline, CDR1 LNHDA and CDR2 SQIVND (reference sequence). Losses at the gene ends were 5 bases for V and 3 bases for J; bases not matched to a gene: 7. As DNA, the CDR3 is TGTGCCAGTAGTCAACCGGGACTACTCTACGAGCAGTACTTC. Translation: CASSQPGLLYEQYF.

On this clone itself: In the same sample, other DNA sequences code for this CDR3. The chain couples TRBV20-1 to TRBJ2-5, with D possibly TRBD2 on 5 matching bases. The CDR3 consists of 11 residues. V was trimmed by 3 bases and J by 5 bases, leaving 7 bases between them. Germline V gene lookup returns CDR1 DFQATT and CDR2 SNEGSKA (reference sequence). The CDR3 sequence is CSASGIETQYF. The CDR3 DNA follows: TGCAGTGCTAGCGGGATCGAGACCCAGTACTTC.

This clone was seen once. The gene calls are TRBV7-9 and TRBJ2-7, with D possibly being TRBD1 (6 bases). V lost 0 bases, J lost 11 bases, and 23 bases lay in between. The germline gives CDR1 SEHNR, CDR2 FQNEAQ (reference sequence). This CDR3 has 16 amino acids. CDR3 coding DNA: TGTGCCAGCAGCTTAGCGCTGGGGGCCGGTCCTTTTGTGGAGTACTTC. It codes for CASSLALGAGPFVEYF.

The chain uses TRBV29-1 and TRBJ1-5; the D gene is possibly TRBD1 (5 bases). The germline V and J ends were trimmed by 4 bases and 7 bases, with 14 bases remaining between them. The germline V gene encodes CDR1 SQVTM and CDR2 ANQGSEA. This CDR3 spans 13 amino acids. Written as DNA, the CDR3 is TGCAGCGTTGCATCAGGGTGGGACCAGCCCCAGCATTTT. This codes for CSVASGWDQPQHF.

This clone was seen only once. The rearrangement uses TRBV27 and TRBJ2-1, with TRBD1 matching over 7 bases. The CDR3 covers 17 residues. Germline V gene lookup returns CDR1 MNHEY and CDR2 SMNVEV (reference sequence). The ends lost 2 bases at V and 7 bases at J; junction bases unmatched: 14. The CDR3, as DNA: TGTGCCAGCAGTTTACTCCCGGGACAGCGAGGGAAAAATGAGCAGTTCTTC. Translation gives CASSLLPGQRGKNEQFF.

The V and J genes are TRBV18 and TRBJ1-5; tentatively, D is TRBD1 (6 bases). V was trimmed by 1 base and J by 0 bases, leaving 16 bases between them. Germline CDR1 is KGHSH and CDR2 is LQKENI. The CDR3 covers 18 residues. This CDR3 reads CASSPRTGFGGSNQPQHF. DNA for the CDR3: TGTGCCAGCTCACCACGTACAGGGTTCGGTGGTAGCAATCAGCCCCAGCATTTT.

The chain employs TRBV2 and TRBJ2-5; perhaps TRBD2 as D (7 bases). V was shortened by 8 bases and J by 0 bases, with 16 bases between the two germline ends. Germline V gene lookup returns CDR1 SNHLY and CDR2 FYNNEI. This CDR3 contains 15 residues. The CDR3 DNA is TGTGCCAGCGGGGGGGCGAGACGGAACCAAGAGACCCAGTACTTC. Translation gives CASGGARRNQETQYF.

This clone was recorded once. The CDR3 sequence is CASRGDSYEQYF. The CDR3 nucleotides read TGTGCCAGCAGAGGGGACAGCTACGAGCAGTACTTC. The chain employs TRBV6-5 and TRBJ2-7; 7 positions match TRBD1. The germline V gene encodes CDR1 MNHEY and CDR2 SVGAGI. With V trimmed by 6 bases and J by 3 bases, 2 bases remained unmatched. The CDR3 runs 12 residues.

V and J are TRBV11-3 and TRBJ2-3; D is uncertain. Per germline, CDR1 SGHNT and CDR2 YENEEA. The CDR3 sequence is 13 residues long. The V and J ends lost 2 bases and 1 base respectively, with 4 bases between them. This CDR3 is CASSLWGTDTQYF. In DNA form, the CDR3 reads TGTGCCAGCAGCTTATGGGGCACAGATACGCAGTATTTT.

About this clone: Other DNA variants within this sample encode the same CDR3. The V gene is TRBV14, the J gene TRBJ2-5; D gene ambiguous. V was pared by 1 base and J by 4 bases, with 4 bases between. Germline CDR1 and CDR2: SGHDN and FVKESK. This CDR3 comprises 12 residues. The CDR3 protein is CASSQVPETQYF. The CDR3 DNA reads as TGTGCCAGCAGCCAAGTTCCAGAGACCCAGTACTTC.

The chain uses TRBV9 and TRBJ2-5, with D perhaps matching TRBD2 (6 bases). The CDR3 has 15 amino acids. V was trimmed by 0 bases and J by 2 bases, leaving 11 bases between them. The V gene's germline CDR1 is SGDLS and CDR2 YYNGEE. CDR3 nucleotide sequence: TGTGCCAGCAGCGTAGTCCCGGGACTGCAAGAGACCCAGTACTTC. Translating gives CASSVVPGLQETQYF.

V and J are TRBV5-1 and TRBJ2-7; 7 nucleotides align to TRBD1. This CDR3 is built from 14 residues. Germline V gene lookup returns CDR1 SGHRS and CDR2 YFSETQ. After removal of 4 bases from V and 2 bases from J, the junction contained 6 bases not matched to a gene. DNA for the CDR3: TGCGCCAGCAGCATCCGGGACAGTACCTACGAGCAGTACTTC. Translated, it gives CASSIRDSTYEQYF.

This rearrangement joins TRBV6-1 to TRBJ2-1; D is undetermined. Germline assignment: CDR1 MNHNS and CDR2 SASEGT. The V gene lost 6 bases and the J gene lost 6 bases, with 9 bases spanning the gap. There are 12 residues in the CDR3. DNA of the CDR3: TGTGCCAGCAGAGGGCCTGCCAATGAGCAGTTCTTC. As protein: CASRGPANEQFF.

The chain combines TRBV27 with TRBJ1-4, with no clear D. The germline gives CDR1 MNHEY, CDR2 SMNVEV (reference sequence). The CDR3 covers 17 residues. The V and J ends lost 0 bases and 8 bases respectively, with 19 bases between them. The CDR3 nucleotides are TGTGCCAGCAGTTTATCTATCGGGCCCGATTATGGCGAAAAACTGTTTTTT. This encodes CASSLSIGPDYGEKLFF. Combining the CDR3 with reference TRBV27 and TRBJ1-4 gives the whole variable domain EAQVTQNPRYLITVTGKKLTVTCSQNMNHEYMSWYRQDPGLGLRQIYYSMNVEVTDKGDVPEGYKVSRKEKRNFPLILESPSPNQTSLYFCASSLSIGPDYGEKLFFGSGTQLSVL.

This clone showed up just once. The chain has TRBV27 and TRBJ2-7; TRBD2 is a possible D gene (6 bases). Germline V gene data show CDR1 as MNHEY and CDR2 as SMNVEV (reference sequence). The CDR3 runs 15 residues. Trimming removed 5 bases from V and 3 bases from J, with 17 bases in between. CDR3: CASSRPGDSVYEQYF. For the CDR3, the DNA is TGTGCCAGCAGTCGACCTGGGGACTCGGTCTACGAGCAGTACTTC.